The 3 T cell receptor beta chains given below trace back to one sample, sequenced in a study of T cells in women clearing cervical HPV infection. TCRdb keeps only in-frame clones here, not all; method: immunoSEQ multiplex PCR. This table lists about 20,000 clones. Material: blood buffy coat. The receptor source for this set is a woman between 18 and 69 years old with a cervical HPV16 infection that either progressed to CIN3+ or cleared (not recorded which).

Details on this clone: The sequenced fragment ends 3 residues before the CDR3 boundary, so the rest is inferred from the germline J gene. The rearrangement uses TRBV19 and TRBJ1-2; the match to TRBD1 covers 7 bases. The CDR3 contains 15 residues. The germline V gene has CDR1 LNHDA and CDR2 SQIVND (reference sequence). Incomplete CDR3 DNA: TGTGCCAGTAGTGGCCGGAGACAGGGTGTCGGGGGC. As protein: CASSGRRQGVGG. The full CDR3 sequence reads CASSGRRQGVGGYTF.

Comments on this clone: Sequencing ends 3 residues short of the CDR3 end; the germline J gene provides the rest. The rearrangement uses TRBV30 and TRBJ1-6; 7 bases line up with TRBD1. This CDR3 has 13 residues. Germline V gene sequence: CDR1 GTSNPN, CDR2 SVGIG (reference sequence). V shed 5 bases, J shed 5 bases, and the junction held 3 bases outside the gene matches. Incomplete CDR3 DNA: TGTGCCTGGGCGCAGGGGGATAATTCACCC. Protein product: CAWAQGDNSP. The full CDR3 is CAWAQGDNSPLHF.

As for this clone: The CDR3 end lies 3 residues beyond the end of the read and is filled in from the germline J gene. The gene calls are TRBV7-8 and TRBJ1-5, with 9 bases fitting TRBD1. V gave up 5 bases and J gave up 4 bases; unmatched junction bases: 3. The CDR3 has 14 amino acids. Germline V lookup: CDR1 SGHVS, CDR2 FQNEAQ. The CDR3 loop is CASSGTGQNQPQHF. Partial CDR3 DNA: TGTGCCAGCAGCGGGACAGGGCAAAATCAGCCC. The entire variable domain, with the rest obtained from reference TRBV7-8 and TRBJ1-5, is as follows: GAGVSQSPRYKVAKRGQDVALRCDPISGHVSLFWYQQALGQGPEFLTYFQNEAQLDKSGLPSDRFFAERPEGSVSTLKIQRTQQEDSAVYLCASSGTGQNQPQHFGDGTRLSIL.